This passage covers 22 T cell receptor beta chains from one sample sequenced in a study of T-cell reconstitution after alpha-beta-depleted transplantation in children. Unique molecular identifiers were used to barcode this TCRbeta library. TCRdb re-called the PCR reads with MiXCR, one entry per CDR3 protein. The repertoire consists of 440,000 or so distinct CDR3 sequences, with roughly two fifths occurring once and the leading ten covering 27%. The sequencing used PBMCs, collected before TCRalphabeta/CD19-depleted stem cell transplant. These TCRs come from a girl aged 2 to 10 with aplastic anemia, due to receive a stem cell transplant.

This clonotype was counted many times. V and J are TRBV20-1 and TRBJ2-3, with TRBD2 identical over 9 bases. V lost 3 bases and J lost 2; bases outside the gene matches: 12. Germline assignment: CDR1 DFQATT and CDR2 SNEGSKA (reference sequence). This CDR3 has 17 amino acids. CDR3 nucleotides: TGCAGTGCTAGGGGCCTAGCGGGACGTTCATTCACAGATACGCAGTATTTT. Its translation is CSARGLAGRSFTDTQYF.

V gene TRBV12-3 or TRBV12-4 combines with J gene TRBJ2-6; TRBD2 matches at 7 bases. CDR3 size: 20 residues. J gave up 0 bases and V 6 bases, and 17 bases lay outside the gene matches. The CDR3 sequence: CASSIWGGGALSSGANVLTF. The CDR3 bases are TGTGCCAGCAGCATATGGGGGGGGGGAGCTCTTAGCTCTGGGGCCAACGTCCTGACTTTC.

The chain carries TRBV12-3 or TRBV12-4 and TRBJ2-5, with D possibly matching TRBD2 (5 bases). V was cut by 3 bases and J by 4 bases, with 12 bases left in between. This CDR3 spans 14 amino acids. The CDR3 bases are TGTGCCAGCAGTTTTTCGGGGTGGCGAGAGACCCAGTACTTC. Its translation: CASSFSGWRETQYF.

This clonotype was counted ten times or more. This chain connects TRBV11-1 to TRBJ2-1, with D possibly called TRBD1 or TRBD2 (5 bases each). V was cut by 8 bases and J by 1 base, with 24 bases left in between. The CDR3 is made up of 18 amino acids. Germline V gives CDR1 SGHAT, CDR2 FQDESV (reference sequence). The chain's CDR3 is CASASSRGGGRSYNEQFF. CDR3 coding DNA: TGTGCCAGCGCTAGCTCAAGAGGTGGGGGTAGGTCCTACAATGAGCAGTTCTTC.

In its sample, this clonotype was seen many times. The chain uses TRBV4-1 and TRBJ2-5; D might be TRBD2 (5 bases). Trimming pared 8 bases from V and 1 base from J, leaving 14 bases between. The CDR3 is made up of 14 amino acids. Germline V gives CDR1 MGHRA, CDR2 YSYEKL. CDR3 sequence (DNA): TGCGCCAGCCGTCCCGGACTTTCCCAAGAGACCCAGTACTTC. Its protein is CASRPGLSQETQYF.

A few counts support this clonotype. The chain is built from TRBV13 and TRBJ2-7; D unclear. CDR1 and CDR2 (germline): PRHDT, FYEKMQ (reference sequence). The length of the CDR3 is 16 residues. V shed 5 bases and J shed 3 bases, with 20 bases lying between them. CDR3 protein: CASSPSLTLSFYEQYF. CDR3 nucleotides: TGTGCCAGCAGCCCCTCCCTCACCCTCTCTTTCTACGAGCAGTACTTC.

The chain has TRBV28 and TRBJ2-7; D is unresolved. The CDR3 contains 12 residues. V was pared by 4 bases and J by 3 bases, with 7 bases between. Germline assignment: CDR1 MDHEN and CDR2 SYDVKM. In nucleotides, the CDR3 is TGTGCCAGCAGTTCCGGTATCTACGAGCAGTACTTC. Translated: CASSSGIYEQYF.

This clonotype was observed a handful of times. The chain combines TRBV7-3 with TRBJ2-2, with a weak D call TRBD1 (6 bases). Between the trimmed V and J ends, which lost 2 bases and 2 bases, there was a span of 12 bases. This CDR3 region has 16 residues. Germline assignment: CDR1 SGHTA and CDR2 FQGTGA. The CDR3, as DNA: TGTGCCAGCAGCTTATTACCGGGACATAACACCGGGGAGCTGTTTTTT. Its protein is CASSLLPGHNTGELFF. Filled out from reference TRBV7-3 and TRBJ2-2, the complete variable domain reads GAGVSQTPSNKVTEKGKYVELRCDPISGHTALYWYRQSLGQGPEFLIYFQGTGAADDSGLPNDRFFAVRPEGSVSTLKIQRTERGDSAVYLCASSLLPGHNTGELFFGEGSRLTVL.

The J gene is TRBJ1-2, the V gene TRBV29-1; D might be TRBD1 (5 bases). Per the germline V gene, CDR1 is SQVTM and CDR2 is ANQGSEA. The germline V and J ends were trimmed by 3 bases and 5 bases, with 13 bases remaining between them. The CDR3 is made up of 13 amino acids. The CDR3 loop reads CSVDAGARYGYTF. For the CDR3, the DNA is TGCAGCGTTGATGCCGGGGCTCGGTATGGCTACACCTTC.

This clonotype was seen repeatedly, ten times or more. The rearrangement uses TRBV4-3 and TRBJ1-5; tentatively, D is TRBD1 (5 bases). V was clipped by 0 bases and J by 3 bases, with 12 bases between them. This CDR3 spans 16 amino acids. Germline CDR1 and CDR2: LGHNA and YSLEER. The CDR3 coding sequence is TGCGCCAGCAGCCAAGATCACTCAGGGTACAATCAGCCCCAGCATTTT. This gives the protein CASSQDHSGYNQPQHF.

The rearrangement links TRBV7-3 to TRBJ1-2; D perhaps matches TRBD1 (6 bases). CDR1 is SGHTA, CDR2 FQGTGA, per germline. There are 16 residues in the CDR3. V was shortened by 5 bases and J by 5 bases, with 21 bases between the two germline ends. In DNA, the CDR3 is TGTGCCAGCAGCCTTCGAGGGGGGCCCGACCTGTATGGCTACACCTTC. Protein sequence: CASSLRGGPDLYGYTF.

The V call is TRBV5-6, the J call TRBJ1-1, with TRBD1 identical over 8 bases. There are 14 residues in the CDR3. With V trimmed by 3 bases and J by 4 bases, 5 bases remained unmatched. CDR1 SGHDT and CDR2 YYEEEE come from the germline V gene. CDR3 in amino acids: CASSWATGVTEAFF. Written as DNA, the CDR3 is TGTGCCAGCAGCTGGGCGACAGGGGTCACTGAAGCTTTCTTT.

As to this clonotype: This may come from a read error, since a much larger clone is one base off. This sequence joins TRBV5-1 and TRBJ2-7; D not certain. CDR3 size: 14 residues. Germline CDR1 reads SGHRS; CDR2 reads YFSETQ. The CDR3 protein is CASKASPSAYVQHF. CDR3 coding DNA: TGCGCCAGCAAAGCTAGTCCGTCGGCGTATGTGCAGCACTTC. The whole variable domain, filled in from reference TRBV5-1 and TRBJ2-7, reads KAGVTQTPRYLIKTRGQQVTLSCSPISGHRSVSWYQQTPGQGLQFLFEYFSETQRNKGNFPGRFSGRQFSNSRSEMNVSTLELGDSALYLCASKASPSAYVQHFGPGTRLTVT.

This clonotype was counted a few times. The V call is TRBV29-1, the J call TRBJ1-2; D uncertain. This CDR3 region has 14 residues. Per germline, CDR1 SQVTM and CDR2 ANQGSEA. V lost 6 bases to trimming and J lost 1 base, with 15 bases between them. The CDR3, as DNA: TGCAGCGTCGACGGGAGCCCAATTAACTATGGCTACACCTTC. Its protein is CSVDGSPINYGYTF.

This clonotype has a single count. Just one base apart from a much larger clone, this may be a read error. The V gene is TRBV28, the J gene TRBJ1-1; no clear D gene. This CDR3 region has 13 residues. Per the germline V gene, CDR1 is MDHEN and CDR2 is SYDVKM. The CDR3 sequence: CASSLYQNAEAFF. In nucleotides, the CDR3 is TGTGCCAGCAGTTTATATCAGAACGCTGAAGCTTTCTTT.

The chain couples TRBV6-1 to TRBJ2-4; maybe TRBD1 (5 bases). The CDR3 sequence is 15 residues long. In germline, CDR1 is MNHNS, CDR2 SASEGT. Trimming removed 6 bases from V and 5 bases from J, with 17 bases in between. CDR3 sequence: CASRRMRQRENIQYF. For the CDR3, the DNA is TGTGCCAGCAGGCGGATGAGACAGCGAGAAAACATTCAGTACTTC.

The rearrangement uses TRBV9 and TRBJ2-7, with a possible D match to TRBD1 (5 bases). The V end was cut by 0 bases, the J end by 3 bases, with 7 bases between. Germline V gene lookup returns CDR1 SGDLS and CDR2 YYNGEE. This CDR3 contains 13 residues. In DNA form, the CDR3 reads TGTGCCAGCAGCGTAGACCAGGGCTACGAGCAGTACTTC. Protein sequence: CASSVDQGYEQYF.

The chain links TRBV12-3 or TRBV12-4 to TRBJ1-4, with D uncertain. This CDR3 is built from 14 residues. The V gene lost 3 bases and the J gene lost 7 bases, with 12 bases spanning the gap. The CDR3 DNA is TGTGCCAGCAGTTTCGGGCCGATCAGTGAAAAACTGTTTTTT. This translates into CASSFGPISEKLFF.

This clonotype has only a few counts. The gene calls are TRBV27 and TRBJ2-3; perhaps TRBD2 as D (5 bases). Trimming cost V 8 bases and J 2 bases, with 14 bases left between them. This CDR3 is 14 amino acids long. Germline V CDR1 and CDR2: MNHEY, SMNVEV (reference sequence). In DNA, the CDR3 is TGTGCCAGCCGCTCAGGACTTCCCACAGATACGCAGTATTTT. Translated: CASRSGLPTDTQYF.

The J gene is TRBJ2-1, the V gene TRBV20-1; D gene unclear. V lost 7 bases, J lost 4 bases, and 11 bases lay in between. Germline loops: CDR1 DFQATT, CDR2 SNEGSKA (reference sequence). The CDR3 spans 12 residues. The CDR3 DNA is TGCAGTGTTCCCGACATATACAATGAGCAGTTCTTC. Encoded protein: CSVPDIYNEQFF.

The chain uses TRBV12-3 or TRBV12-4 and TRBJ2-3; D is perhaps TRBD2 (7 bases). CDR3 length: 15 amino acids. The V and J ends lost 4 bases and 2 bases respectively, with 13 bases between them. The CDR3 DNA sequence: TGTGCCAGCAGTTCGGCGGGGGCCCTCACAGATACGCAGTATTTT. This translates into CASSSAGALTDTQYF.

The chain joins TRBV7-3 to TRBJ2-1; D is uncertain. The CDR3 contains 13 residues. Trimming cost V 0 bases and J 6 bases, with 6 bases left between them. CDR1 and CDR2 from the germline V gene are SGHTA and FQGTGA. This CDR3 is CASSLTAGNEQFF. CDR3 nucleotides: TGTGCCAGCAGCTTAACGGCAGGCAATGAGCAGTTCTTC.